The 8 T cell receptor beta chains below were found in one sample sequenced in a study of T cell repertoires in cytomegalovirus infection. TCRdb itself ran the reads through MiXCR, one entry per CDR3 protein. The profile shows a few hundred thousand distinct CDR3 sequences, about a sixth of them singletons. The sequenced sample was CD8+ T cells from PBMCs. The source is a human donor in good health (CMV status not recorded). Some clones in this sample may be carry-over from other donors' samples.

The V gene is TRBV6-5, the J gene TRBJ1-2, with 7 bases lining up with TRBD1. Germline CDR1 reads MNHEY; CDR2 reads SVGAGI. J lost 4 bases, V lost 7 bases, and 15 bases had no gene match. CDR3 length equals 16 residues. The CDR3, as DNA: TGTGCCAGCAACCGATCCTCAGGGGGACCTTCCTATGGCTACACCTTC. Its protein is CASNRSSGGPSYGYTF.

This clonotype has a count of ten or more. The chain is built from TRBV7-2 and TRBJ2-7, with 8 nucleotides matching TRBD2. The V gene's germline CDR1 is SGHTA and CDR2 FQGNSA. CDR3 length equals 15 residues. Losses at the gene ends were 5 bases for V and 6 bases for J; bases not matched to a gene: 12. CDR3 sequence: CASSRSGGARPEQYF. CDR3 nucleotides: TGTGCCAGCAGCCGATCCGGGGGGGCTCGGCCCGAGCAGTACTTC.

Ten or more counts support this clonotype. The CDR3 here is CASSLAGQGQIEQFF. The CDR3 DNA reads TGTGCCAGCAGCTTAGCTGGACAGGGGCAGATTGAGCAGTTCTTC. The chain recombines TRBV7-2 with TRBJ2-1; 9 bases line up with TRBD1. The V segment lost 0 bases and the J segment 9 bases; nucleotides outside the gene matches: 6. From germline, CDR1 is SGHTA and CDR2 FQGNSA. This CDR3 spans 15 amino acids. Complete variable domain (other parts from reference TRBV7-2 and TRBJ2-1): GAGVSQSPSNKVTEKGKDVELRCDPISGHTALYWYRQSLGQGLEFLIYFQGNSAPDKSGLPSDRFSAERTGGSVSTLTIQRTQQEDSAVYLCASSLAGQGQIEQFFGPGTRLTVL.

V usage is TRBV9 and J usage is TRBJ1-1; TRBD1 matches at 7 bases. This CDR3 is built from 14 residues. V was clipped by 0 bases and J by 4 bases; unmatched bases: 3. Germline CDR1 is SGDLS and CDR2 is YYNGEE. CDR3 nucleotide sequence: TGTGCCAGCAGCGTAGGGACAGGACTCACTGAAGCTTTCTTT. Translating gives CASSVGTGLTEAFF.

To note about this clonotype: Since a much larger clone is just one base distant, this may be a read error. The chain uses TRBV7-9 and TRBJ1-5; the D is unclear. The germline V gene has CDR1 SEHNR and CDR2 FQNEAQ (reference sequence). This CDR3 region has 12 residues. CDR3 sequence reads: CAGSWFDQPQHF. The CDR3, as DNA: TGTGCCGGCAGCTGGTTTGATCAGCCCCAGCATTTT.

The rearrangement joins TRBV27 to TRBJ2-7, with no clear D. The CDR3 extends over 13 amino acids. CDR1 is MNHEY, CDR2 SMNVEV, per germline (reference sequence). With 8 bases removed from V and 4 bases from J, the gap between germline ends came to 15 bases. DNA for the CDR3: TGTGCCAGCGGACCTCAGACTTTATACGAGCAGTACTTC. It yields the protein CASGPQTLYEQYF.

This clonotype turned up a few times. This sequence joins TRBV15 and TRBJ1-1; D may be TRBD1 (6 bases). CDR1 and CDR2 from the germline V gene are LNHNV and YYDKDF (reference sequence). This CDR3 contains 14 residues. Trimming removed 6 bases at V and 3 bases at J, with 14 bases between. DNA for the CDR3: TGTGCCACCAGAATAGACAGGAGGGACACTGAAGCTTTCTTT. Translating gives CATRIDRRDTEAFF.

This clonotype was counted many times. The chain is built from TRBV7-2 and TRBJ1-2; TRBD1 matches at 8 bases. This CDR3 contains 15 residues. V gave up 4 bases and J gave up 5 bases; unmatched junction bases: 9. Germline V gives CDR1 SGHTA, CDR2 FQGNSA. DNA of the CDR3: TGTGCCAGCAGCTCGTACAGGGGGTCCTTTTATGGCTACACCTTC. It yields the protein CASSSYRGSFYGYTF.